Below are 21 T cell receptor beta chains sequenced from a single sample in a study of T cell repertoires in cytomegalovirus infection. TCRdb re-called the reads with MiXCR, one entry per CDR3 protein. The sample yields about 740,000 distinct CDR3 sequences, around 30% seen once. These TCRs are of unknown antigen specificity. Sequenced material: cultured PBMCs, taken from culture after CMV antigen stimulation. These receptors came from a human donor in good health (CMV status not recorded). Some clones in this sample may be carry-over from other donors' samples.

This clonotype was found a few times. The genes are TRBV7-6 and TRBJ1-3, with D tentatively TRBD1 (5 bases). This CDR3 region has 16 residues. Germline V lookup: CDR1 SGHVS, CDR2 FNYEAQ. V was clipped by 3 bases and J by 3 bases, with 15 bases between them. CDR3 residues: CASSLWGEGDGNTIYF. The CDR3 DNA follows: TGTGCCAGCAGCTTGTGGGGGGAAGGAGATGGAAACACCATATATTTT.

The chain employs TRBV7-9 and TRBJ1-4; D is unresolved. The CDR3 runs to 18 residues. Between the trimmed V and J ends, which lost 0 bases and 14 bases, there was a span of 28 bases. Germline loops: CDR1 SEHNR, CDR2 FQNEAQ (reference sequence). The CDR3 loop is CASSLAEIDPLQWSKLFF. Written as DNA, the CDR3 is TGTGCCAGCAGCTTAGCCGAGATAGACCCTCTCCAATGGAGTAAGCTGTTTTTT.

CDR3: CASSPLSTSGRVNEQFF. CDR3 bases: TGCGCCAGCAGCCCTTTGTCGACTAGCGGGAGGGTTAATGAGCAGTTCTTC. The J gene is TRBJ2-1, the V gene TRBV4-1, with 14 nucleotides matching TRBD2. J was trimmed by 7 bases and V by 4 bases; bases with no gene match: 9. Germline V gene data show CDR1 as MGHRA and CDR2 as YSYEKL. The CDR3 is 17 amino acids.

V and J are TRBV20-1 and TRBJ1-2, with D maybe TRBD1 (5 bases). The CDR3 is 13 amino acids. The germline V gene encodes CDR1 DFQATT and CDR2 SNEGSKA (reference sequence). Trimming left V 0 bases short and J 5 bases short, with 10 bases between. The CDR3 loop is CSARDRGYYGYTF. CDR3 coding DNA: TGCAGTGCTAGAGATAGGGGCTATTATGGCTACACCTTC.

In DNA form, the CDR3 reads TGCAGCGTTGCCCGGGTTGCGGAAAATACGCAGTATTTT. This codes for CSVARVAENTQYF. The V call is TRBV29-1, the J call TRBJ2-3; no clear D. The CDR3 totals 13 residues. V lost 4 bases, J lost 7 bases, and 15 bases lay in between. Germline lookup yields CDR1 SQVTM and CDR2 ANQGSEA.

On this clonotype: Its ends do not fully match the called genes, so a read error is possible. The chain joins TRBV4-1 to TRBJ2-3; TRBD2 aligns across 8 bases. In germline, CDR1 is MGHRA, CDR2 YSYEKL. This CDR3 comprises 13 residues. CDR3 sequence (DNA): TGTGCCAGCAGCCAAGTCACCAGCGGGGGAGAGTATTTT. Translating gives CASSQVTSGGEYF.

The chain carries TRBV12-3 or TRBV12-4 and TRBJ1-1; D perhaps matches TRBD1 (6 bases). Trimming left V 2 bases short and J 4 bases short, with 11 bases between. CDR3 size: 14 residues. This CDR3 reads CASSLWGQGTEAFF. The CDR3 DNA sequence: TGTGCCAGCAGTTTATGGGGGCAAGGCACTGAAGCTTTCTTT.

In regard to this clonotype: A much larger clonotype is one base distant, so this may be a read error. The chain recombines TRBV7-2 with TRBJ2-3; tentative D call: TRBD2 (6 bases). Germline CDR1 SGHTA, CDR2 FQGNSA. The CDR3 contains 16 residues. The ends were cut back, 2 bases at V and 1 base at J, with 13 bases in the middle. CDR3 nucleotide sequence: TGTACCAGCAGCTTAAGTCCGGCTAGCGGCACAGATACGCAGTATTTT. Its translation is CTSSLSPASGTDTQYF.

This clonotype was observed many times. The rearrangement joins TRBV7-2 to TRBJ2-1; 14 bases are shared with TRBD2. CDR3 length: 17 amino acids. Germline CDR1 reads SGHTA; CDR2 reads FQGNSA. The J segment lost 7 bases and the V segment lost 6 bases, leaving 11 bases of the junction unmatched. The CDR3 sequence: CASRYPGLAGEMNEQFF. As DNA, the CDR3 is TGTGCCAGCAGGTACCCGGGACTAGCGGGAGAGATGAATGAGCAGTTCTTC.

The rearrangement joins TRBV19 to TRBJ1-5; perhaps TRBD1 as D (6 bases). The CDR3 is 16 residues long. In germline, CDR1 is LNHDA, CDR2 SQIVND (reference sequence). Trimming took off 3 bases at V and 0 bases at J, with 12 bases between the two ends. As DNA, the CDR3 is TGTGCCAGTAGTATTCCGACAGGTTATAGCAATCAGCCCCAGCATTTT. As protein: CASSIPTGYSNQPQHF.

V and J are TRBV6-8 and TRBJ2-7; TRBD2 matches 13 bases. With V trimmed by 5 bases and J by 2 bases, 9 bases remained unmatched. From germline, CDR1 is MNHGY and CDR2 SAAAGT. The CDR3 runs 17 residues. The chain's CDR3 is CASSPLGLAGDAYEQYF. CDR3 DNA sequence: TGTGCCAGCAGTCCCCTTGGACTAGCGGGAGATGCCTACGAGCAGTACTTC.

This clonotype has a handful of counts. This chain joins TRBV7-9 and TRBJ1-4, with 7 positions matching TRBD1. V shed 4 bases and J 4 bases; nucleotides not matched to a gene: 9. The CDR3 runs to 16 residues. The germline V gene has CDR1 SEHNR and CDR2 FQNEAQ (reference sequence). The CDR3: CASSSQVQGVNEKLFF. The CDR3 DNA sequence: TGTGCCAGCAGCTCACAGGTCCAGGGGGTTAATGAAAAACTGTTTTTT.

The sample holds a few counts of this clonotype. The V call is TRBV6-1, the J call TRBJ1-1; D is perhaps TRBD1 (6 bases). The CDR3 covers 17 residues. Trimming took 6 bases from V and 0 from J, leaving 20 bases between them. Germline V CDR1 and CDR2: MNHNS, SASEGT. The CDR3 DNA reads TGTGCCAGCAGCCCGGCCAGGGGCCAAGGGCTGAACACTGAAGCTTTCTTT. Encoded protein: CASSPARGQGLNTEAFF.

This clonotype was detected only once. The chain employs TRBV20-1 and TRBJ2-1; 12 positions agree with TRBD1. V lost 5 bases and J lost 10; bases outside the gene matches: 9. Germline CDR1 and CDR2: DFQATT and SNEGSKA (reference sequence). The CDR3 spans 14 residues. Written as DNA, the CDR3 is TGCAGTGCTTCCGGGACAGGGGGCTTTGGGGAGCAGTTCTTC. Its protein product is CSASGTGGFGEQFF.

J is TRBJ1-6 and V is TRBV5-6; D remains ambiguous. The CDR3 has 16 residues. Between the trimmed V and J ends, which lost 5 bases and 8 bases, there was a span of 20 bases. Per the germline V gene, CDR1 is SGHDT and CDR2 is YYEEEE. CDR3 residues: CASRPAWGFSYSPLHF. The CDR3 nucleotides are TGTGCCAGCAGACCGGCCTGGGGTTTTAGTTATTCACCCCTCCACTTT.

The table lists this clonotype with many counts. The CDR3 DNA is TGTGCCAGCAGCTTAACTTGGGACGGCTCTAACTATGGCTACACCTTC. Translated: CASSLTWDGSNYGYTF. The chain combines TRBV7-2 with TRBJ1-2, with D possibly TRBD1 on 5 matching bases. Germline values: CDR1 SGHTA, CDR2 FQGNSA. This CDR3 has 16 amino acids. V was cut by 2 bases and J by 0 bases, with 13 bases left in between. The whole variable domain, remainder taken from reference TRBV7-2 and TRBJ1-2, is GAGVSQSPSNKVTEKGKDVELRCDPISGHTALYWYRQSLGQGLEFLIYFQGNSAPDKSGLPSDRFSAERTGGSVSTLTIQRTQQEDSAVYLCASSLTWDGSNYGYTFGSGTRLTVV.

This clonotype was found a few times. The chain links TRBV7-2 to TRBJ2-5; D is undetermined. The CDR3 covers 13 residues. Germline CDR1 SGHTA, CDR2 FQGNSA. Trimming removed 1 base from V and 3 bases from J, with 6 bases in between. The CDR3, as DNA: TGTGCCAGCAGCTTAGACCATGAAGAGACCCAGTACTTC. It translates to CASSLDHEETQYF. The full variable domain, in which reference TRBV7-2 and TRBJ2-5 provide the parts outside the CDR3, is GAGVSQSPSNKVTEKGKDVELRCDPISGHTALYWYRQSLGQGLEFLIYFQGNSAPDKSGLPSDRFSAERTGGSVSTLTIQRTQQEDSAVYLCASSLDHEETQYFGPGTRLLVL.

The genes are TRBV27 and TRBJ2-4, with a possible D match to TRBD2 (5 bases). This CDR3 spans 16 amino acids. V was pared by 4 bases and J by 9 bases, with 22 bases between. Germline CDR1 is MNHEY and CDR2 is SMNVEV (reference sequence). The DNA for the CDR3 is TGTGCCAGCAGTTCCCAAGGACTGCTACTGAATAGCATTCAGTACTTC. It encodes CASSSQGLLLNSIQYF.

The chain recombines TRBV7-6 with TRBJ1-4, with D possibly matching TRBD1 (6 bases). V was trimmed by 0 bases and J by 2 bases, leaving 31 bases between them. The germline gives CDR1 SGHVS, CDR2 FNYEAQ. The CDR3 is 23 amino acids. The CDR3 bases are TGTGCCAGCAGCTTAGCTGATTTGGGACAAGAAAACCCGGACCCGGGGACTAATGAAAAACTGTTTTTT. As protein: CASSLADLGQENPDPGTNEKLFF.

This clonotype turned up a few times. The CDR3 loop is CASRRGPNTDTQYF. In nucleotides, the CDR3 is TGTGCCAGTAGACGAGGCCCCAACACAGATACGCAGTATTTT. This chain uses TRBV19 with TRBJ2-3; D ambiguous. Germline CDR1 reads LNHDA; CDR2 reads SQIVND (reference sequence). Between the trimmed V and J ends, which lost 6 bases and 2 bases, there was a span of 12 bases. The CDR3 runs 14 residues.

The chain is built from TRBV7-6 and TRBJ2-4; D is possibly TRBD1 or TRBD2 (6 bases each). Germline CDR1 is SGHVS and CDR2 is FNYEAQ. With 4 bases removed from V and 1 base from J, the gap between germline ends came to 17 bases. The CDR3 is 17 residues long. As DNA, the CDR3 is TGTGCCAGCAGCTCACCGGGGGCAGGAGTGGCCAAAAACATTCAGTACTTC. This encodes CASSSPGAGVAKNIQYF.